A selection of T cell receptor beta chains follows, all from one sample in a study of response to subunit inactivated influenza vaccine. Each CDR3 protein is one row after TCRdb ran MiXCR on the RT-PCR reads. The table has about 480,000 distinct CDR3 sequences, 9.5% to 13% seen once. Sequencing used PBMCs from blood, obtained 40 to 50 days after vaccination. Receptors were obtained from a man aged 50-60 years who received an inactivated influenza vaccine. The CDR3 runs from the conserved cysteine through the conserved F or W. The D gene is left open where the match is weak. The size of a clone is reported for some rows only, either as once, few or many, or as a class for expanded clones.

clone size | D gene | J gene | V gene | CDR3 protein | CDR3 DNA
NA | NA | TRBJ1-5 | TRBV7-9 | CASSLGGGGNQPQHF | TGTGCCAGCAGCTTAGGGGGGGGCGGCAATCAGCCCCAGCATTTT
many | TRBD1 | TRBJ1-3 | TRBV6-1 | CASSKTGGSGNTIYF | TGTGCCAGCAGTAAAACAGGGGGCTCTGGAAACACCATATATTTT
few | TRBD1 | TRBJ1-5 | TRBV2 | CASKGTGARNQPQHF | TGTGCCAGCAAAGGGACAGGGGCGCGAAATCAGCCCCAGCATTTT
NA | NA | TRBJ2-1 | TRBV11-2 | CASSFGLRRVNNEQFF | TGTGCCAGCAGCTTTGGCTTGCGACGGGTCAACAATGAGCAGTTCTTC
few | TRBD2 | TRBJ2-1 | TRBV28 | CASSLAPREGPFNEQFF | TGTGCCAGCAGTTTAGCCCCCCGGGAGGGCCCATTCAATGAGCAGTTCTTC
few | NA | TRBJ1-2 | TRBV20-1 | CSARDFEVSGYTF | TGCAGTGCTAGAGATTTTGAGGTGTCAGGCTACACCTTC
few | NA | TRBJ2-6 | TRBV4-1 | CASSQGYQGAANVLTF | TGCGCCAGCAGCCAAGGCTACCAGGGAGCGGCCAACGTCCTGACTTTC
NA | NA | TRBJ2-3 | TRBV12-3/TRBV12-4 | CASRRGSDTQYF | TGTGCCAGCAGGCGAGGGTCAGATACGCAGTATTTT
NA | NA | TRBJ2-4 | TRBV28 | CASSLMGGLAKNIQYF | TGTGCCAGCAGTTTAATGGGGGGCTTAGCCAAAAACATTCAGTACTTC
NA | TRBD2 | TRBJ2-5 | TRBV12-3/TRBV12-4 | CASSPGLNGTRGAQYF | TGTGCCAGCAGCCCCGGGCTGAACGGGACTAGAGGGGCCCAGTACTTC
NA | NA | TRBJ1-1 | TRBV15 | CATSRDWDTEAFF | TGTGCCACCAGCAGAGATTGGGACACCGAAGCTTTCTTT
few | NA | TRBJ2-1 | TRBV6-1 | CASRPSFGIYNEQFF | TGTGCCAGCAGACCCTCGTTTGGGATCTACAATGAGCAGTTCTTC
few | TRBD1 | TRBJ2-1 | TRBV5-1 | CASSLEVTGVNEQFF | TGCGCCAGCAGCTTGGAGGTTACAGGGGTCAATGAGCAGTTCTTC
few | TRBD2 | TRBJ2-2 | TRBV6-1 | CASRSLAGTGELFF | TGTGCCAGCAGATCATTAGCGGGGACCGGGGAGCTGTTTTTT
many | NA | TRBJ2-1 | TRBV7-9 | CASSLTVSYNEQFF | TGTGCCAGCAGCTTGACGGTGTCCTACAATGAGCAGTTCTTC
NA | TRBD2 | TRBJ2-7 | TRBV12-3/TRBV12-4 | CASSQWTSLLEQYF | TGTGCCAGCAGTCAATGGACTAGTTTGCTCGAGCAGTACTTC
NA | NA | TRBJ2-3 | TRBV28 | CASSPSRADTQYF | TGTGCCAGCAGCCCTAGCAGGGCAGATACGCAGTATTTT
NA | NA | TRBJ2-1 | TRBV11-2 | CASSPSTGTINEQFF | TGTGCCAGCAGCCCAAGCACTGGGACAATCAATGAGCAGTTCTTC
few | NA | TRBJ2-7 | TRBV20-1 | CSARGARSSDEQYF | TGCAGTGCTAGAGGGGCCCGGAGCTCGGATGAGCAGTACTTC
NA | TRBD1 | TRBJ2-3 | TRBV6-1 | CASRSQGAAGTDTQYF | TGTGCCAGTCGGTCTCAGGGGGCGGCTGGCACAGATACGCAGTATTTT
few | NA | TRBJ2-7 | TRBV28 | CASSLSGGLYEQYF | TGTGCCAGCAGTTTATCCGGGGGGCTCTACGAGCAGTACTTC
many | TRBD2 | TRBJ2-7 | TRBV7-2 | CASSLSTSGRAFEQYF | TGTGCCAGCAGCTTATCGACTAGCGGGAGGGCCTTTGAGCAGTACTTC
many | TRBD2 | TRBJ2-5 | TRBV9 | CASSVVGGKETQYF | TGTGCCAGCAGCGTAGTGGGAGGGAAAGAGACCCAGTACTTC
few | NA | TRBJ2-5 | TRBV11-2 | CASSSSGDVKTQYF | TGTGCCAGCAGCTCATCAGGGGATGTGAAGACCCAGTACTTC
few | NA | TRBJ2-7 | TRBV11-3 | CASSTNRVSKEYF | TGTGCCAGCAGCACCAACAGGGTATCCAAGGAGTACTTC
few | NA | TRBJ2-2 | TRBV5-1 | CASSKEASNTGELFF | TGCGCCAGCAGCAAGGAGGCATCGAACACCGGGGAGCTGTTTTTT
NA | TRBD2 | TRBJ2-3 | TRBV20-1 | CSARDGGGQADTQYF | TGCAGTGCTAGAGACGGGGGGGGCCAAGCAGATACGCAGTATTTT
few | NA | TRBJ2-6 | TRBV14 | CASSQVAPGPGANVLTF | TGTGCCAGCAGCCAAGTGGCCCCAGGGCCCGGGGCCAACGTCCTGACTTTC